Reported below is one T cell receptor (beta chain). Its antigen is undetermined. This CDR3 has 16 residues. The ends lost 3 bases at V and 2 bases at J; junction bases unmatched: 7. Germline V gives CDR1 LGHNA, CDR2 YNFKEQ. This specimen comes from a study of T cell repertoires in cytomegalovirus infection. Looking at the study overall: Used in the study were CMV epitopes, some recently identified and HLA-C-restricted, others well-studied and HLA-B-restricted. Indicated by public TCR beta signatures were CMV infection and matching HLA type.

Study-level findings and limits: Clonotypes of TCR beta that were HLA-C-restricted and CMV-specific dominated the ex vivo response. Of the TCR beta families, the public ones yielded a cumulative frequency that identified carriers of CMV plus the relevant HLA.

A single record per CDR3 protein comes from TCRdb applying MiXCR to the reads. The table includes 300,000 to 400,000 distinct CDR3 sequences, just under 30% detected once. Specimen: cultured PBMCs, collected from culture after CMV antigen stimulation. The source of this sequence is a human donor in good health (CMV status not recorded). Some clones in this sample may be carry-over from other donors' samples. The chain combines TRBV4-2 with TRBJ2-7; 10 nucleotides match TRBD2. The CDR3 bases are TGTGCCAGCAGCCAGGAGCGGGGGGGAGGGACCTACGAGCAGTACTTC. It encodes CASSQERGGGTYEQYF.